Listed here are 9 T cell receptor beta chains from one sample, sequenced in a study of CD8 T cells in Susac syndrome. The authors reverse transcribed about 0.45 to 1 ug RNA with random hexamers. TCRdb re-derived calls from the immunoSEQ multiplex PCR reads in MiXCR, one entry per CDR3 protein. The table has about 130,000 distinct CDR3 sequences, over 85% seen once. Sequencing input: CD4+ T cells from PBMCs. These receptors were collected from a human donor in good health.

The chain links TRBV6-2 or TRBV6-3 to TRBJ2-7; no clear D. Germline loops: CDR1 MNHEY, CDR2 SVGEGT. CDR3 length: 16 residues. The ends were cut back, 3 bases at V and 0 bases at J, with 15 bases in the middle. The chain's CDR3 is CASSYRTDAPSYEQYF. The CDR3 DNA reads TGTGCCAGCAGTTATCGCACAGACGCGCCCTCCTACGAGCAGTACTTC.

The V and J genes are TRBV19 and TRBJ1-5; no reliable D call. The germline V gene has CDR1 LNHDA and CDR2 SQIVND (reference sequence). Trimming took 2 bases from V and 5 from J, leaving 7 bases between them. The CDR3 consists of 13 residues. The CDR3 region is CASSIQQYQPQHF. The CDR3 DNA reads as TGTGCCAGTAGTATACAGCAGTATCAGCCCCAGCATTTT.

The chain has TRBV18 and TRBJ2-1; 8 positions agree with TRBD2. Trimming took 0 bases from V and 3 from J; bases not matched to a gene: 1. This CDR3 has 15 residues. In germline, CDR1 is KGHSH, CDR2 LQKENI. CDR3 sequence reads: CASSPPTSVYNEQFF. Written as DNA, the CDR3 is TGTGCCAGCTCACCACCGACTAGCGTCTACAATGAGCAGTTCTTC.

The chain employs TRBV29-1 and TRBJ2-2; tentatively, D is TRBD1 (6 bases). V gave up 4 bases and J gave up 4 bases, with 13 bases separating them. This CDR3 has 14 residues. The V gene's germline CDR1 is SQVTM and CDR2 ANQGSEA. The CDR3 sequence is CSVGSGRGTGELFF. DNA of the CDR3: TGCAGCGTTGGGTCGGGCAGGGGCACCGGGGAGCTGTTTTTT.

This sequence joins TRBV29-1 and TRBJ2-2, with D possibly TRBD1 on 6 matching bases. Germline V gene data show CDR1 as SQVTM and CDR2 as ANQGSEA. CDR3 length: 14 residues. Trimming shortened V by 4 bases and J by 5 bases, and 14 bases separated the two germline ends. The CDR3 DNA is TGCAGCGTTGCAGGACAGCTAGAAACCGGGGAGCTGTTTTTT. Residues: CSVAGQLETGELFF.

This clonotype came up once. The chain recombines TRBV7-8 with TRBJ2-7; a possible D gene is TRBD2 (5 bases). CDR1 is SGHVS, CDR2 FQNEAQ, per germline. CDR3 length: 14 residues. Trimming shortened V by 2 bases and J by 3 bases, and 11 bases separated the two germline ends. The CDR3 region has the DNA TGTGCCAGCAGCTTACAGGCCCGGGACTACGAGCAGTACTTC. This gives the protein CASSLQARDYEQYF.

V gene TRBV2 combines with J gene TRBJ2-1; 9 bases agree with TRBD2. The CDR3 loop spans 16 amino acids. Losses at the gene ends were 7 bases for V and 9 bases for J; bases not matched to a gene: 16. Germline V gene data show CDR1 as SNHLY and CDR2 as FYNNEI. CDR3 amino acids: CASNPPGGRAIGEQFF. CDR3 DNA sequence: TGTGCCAGCAATCCACCGGGCGGGAGGGCCATCGGTGAGCAGTTCTTC.

This rearrangement joins TRBV18 to TRBJ2-7; no definite D call. Germline V lookup: CDR1 KGHSH, CDR2 LQKENI. This CDR3 is 16 amino acids long. V was pared by 6 bases and J by 0 bases, with 18 bases between. In DNA form, the CDR3 reads TGTGCCAGCTCCCGAGGACGGACGAGCCCCTCCTACGAGCAGTACTTC. Translation: CASSRGRTSPSYEQYF.

The chain employs TRBV18 and TRBJ1-1; 7 positions agree with TRBD1. The CDR3 sequence is 12 residues long. The V gene end was trimmed by 3 bases and the J gene end by 6 bases; junction bases not matched to a gene: 1. Germline V CDR1 and CDR2: KGHSH, LQKENI. This CDR3 is CASSPGQSEAFF. The CDR3, as DNA: TGTGCCAGCTCACCGGGACAGTCTGAAGCTTTCTTT.